This T cell receptor (beta chain) was found in a study of metastatic and nonmetastatic thyroid tumors. On the study more broadly: Repertoires of blood and of tissue (tumor or nodule) from malignant and benign thyroid patients were compared.

Nobody among the patients had been given any treatment before thyroid surgery. With MiXCR, TCRdb called clones anew from the PCR reads. The repertoire holds about 15,000 clones, with around 28% as singletons. Findings and caveats of the study: Malignant tumors reportedly showed significantly higher TCR beta diversity than benign nodules in both blood and tumor.

Notes on this clone: Its target is not known.

Between the trimmed V and J ends, which lost 8 bases and 0 bases, there was a span of 8 bases. This CDR3 has 13 amino acids. Germline V CDR1 and CDR2: SEHNR, FQNEAQ (reference sequence). The receptor was derived from a male donor with papillary thyroid cancer or a benign thyroid nodule (not recorded which). Some clones in this sample may be carry-over from other donors' samples. Sample: tumor tissue. The rearrangement uses TRBV7-9 and TRBJ2-1; D call uncertain. CDR3 region: CASRHSSYNEQFF. CDR3 in DNA: TGTGCCAGCCGGCATAGCTCCTACAATGAGCAGTTCTTC.